This TCR beta chain was recovered during a study of T cell changes during pregnancy in multiple sclerosis. CDR3 length: 14 amino acids. The germline V gene has CDR1 LNHNV and CDR2 YYDKDF (reference sequence). The V segment lost 7 bases and the J segment 0 bases; nucleotides outside the gene matches: 4. Method: immunoSEQ multiplex PCR; TCRdb's copy keeps in-frame clones and lacks some. This sample has about 36,000 clones, with roughly 91% found just once. This clone was seen just once. The input for sequencing was CD4+ T cells from peripheral blood mononuclear cells, taken in the first trimester of pregnancy. The gene calls are TRBV15 and TRBJ2-7; TRBD2 matches 9 bases. The origin of this receptor is a female donor with multiple sclerosis, enrolled in a pregnancy study. The CDR3 coding sequence is TGTGCCACCAACGCGGGGGGGCCCTCCTACGAGCAGTACTTC. Its protein product is CATNAGGPSYEQYF.